This is a list of T cell receptor beta chains from one sample in a study of blood T cell repertoires in COVID-19. The protocol was immunoSEQ multiplex PCR, while the TCRdb copy is restricted to in-frame clones and leaves out a portion. The table lists 150,000 to 200,000 clones, roughly 82% of them singletons. Sequencing was done on a sample of peripheral blood. The receptors were gathered from a woman in her 70s with acute or convalescent COVID-19. Both conserved end residues are part of each CDR3. The D gene is left open where the match is weak. Clone sizes are given selectively: once, few, many, or a class where the clone is expanded.

cdr3_nt,cdr3_aa,d_call,j_call,v_call,clone_size,cdr3_length
TGTGCCAGCAGTAACAGGGTCGGTGAGACCCAGTACTTC,CASSNRVGETQYF,NA,TRBJ2-5,TRBV5-6,NA,13
TGCAGCGTTGAAACAGGGTATGGCTACACCTTC,CSVETGYGYTF,NA,TRBJ1-2,TRBV29-1,once,11
TGTGCCAGCAGCCCCGACACGACAGGGGTGACCCAGTACTTC,CASSPDTTGVTQYF,TRBD1,TRBJ2-5,TRBV7-9,NA,14
TGCGCCAGCAGCTCGGACAGCACCGGGGAGCTGTTTTTT,CASSSDSTGELFF,NA,TRBJ2-2,TRBV5-1,NA,13
TGTGCCAGCAGCTTAGCCCCCTCCGGGACAGGGCATGATGAAGCTTTCTTT,CASSLAPSGTGHDEAFF,TRBD1,TRBJ1-1,TRBV7-2,NA,17
TGTGTCTCCGCAGGGTTGGTTGAAGCTTTCTTT,CVSAGLVEAFF,NA,TRBJ1-1,TRBV2,NA,11
TGTGCCAGCAGACGCGACAGGGTAGGCACCGGGGAGCTGTTTTTT,CASRRDRVGTGELFF,TRBD1,TRBJ2-2,TRBV2,few,15
TGTGCCAGCAGCTTAGGGACAGCAAACATTCAGTACTTC,CASSLGTANIQYF,NA,TRBJ2-4,TRBV7-9,NA,13
TGTGCCAGCAGCTTAGCGAGATACAATGAGCAGTTCTTC,CASSLARYNEQFF,NA,TRBJ2-1,TRBV7-2,NA,13
TGTGCCTGGGGGACAGGCCCTAAAGCTTTCTTT,CAWGTGPKAFF,TRBD1,TRBJ1-1,TRBV30,NA,11
TGTGCCAGCAGTTTATCCCGCCCCTCGACAGGGATAGGGGAGCAGTACTTC,CASSLSRPSTGIGEQYF,TRBD1,TRBJ2-7,TRBV28,NA,17
TGTGCCAGCAGTGAGGACCAGGGCTATGGCTACACCTTC,CASSEDQGYGYTF,NA,TRBJ1-2,TRBV25-1,NA,13
TGTGCCAGCAGTGAAGAGGGGACAATCGGCAATCAGCCCCAGCATTTT,CASSEEGTIGNQPQHF,NA,TRBJ1-5,TRBV6-1,few,16
TGCAGCGTTGAGGTAGCGGGGGCATCCTACAATGAGCAGTTCTTC,CSVEVAGASYNEQFF,TRBD2,TRBJ2-1,TRBV29-1,NA,15
TGTGCCAGCAGCACCCGCGGGGGGTTAGTAGCTTTCTTT,CASSTRGGLVAFF,NA,TRBJ1-1,TRBV9,NA,13
TGCGCCAGCAGTGAGTCACGAAGGAGCGGGCCTTACAATGAGCAGTTCTTC,CASSESRRSGPYNEQFF,NA,TRBJ2-1,TRBV10-1,NA,17
TGTGCCAGCTCACCAGGGACAGACTATGGCTACACCTTC,CASSPGTDYGYTF,TRBD1,TRBJ1-2,TRBV18,few,13
TGTGCCAGCAGTTACTCGGGCGGGAGGGGGAGCGAGCAGTACTTC,CASSYSGGRGSEQYF,TRBD2,TRBJ2-7,TRBV6-5,NA,15
TGCGCCAGCAGCTTGGCCGGGGATGGAGGCACTGAAGCTTTCTTT,CASSLAGDGGTEAFF,NA,TRBJ1-1,TRBV5-1,NA,15
TGTGCCAGCAGGTCGGGACAGGGATATGGAAACACCATATATTTT,CASRSGQGYGNTIYF,TRBD1,TRBJ1-3,TRBV6-5,once,15
TGCGCCAGCAGCCAGTCCGGTGGCTACACCTTC,CASSQSGGYTF,NA,TRBJ1-2,TRBV4-3,NA,11
TGTGCCAGCTCACCAAGCAGGGATAGCAATCAGCCCCAGCATTTT,CASSPSRDSNQPQHF,NA,TRBJ1-5,TRBV18,NA,15
TGTGCCAGCAGTTACCATTCGTCTAGAGCGAACACTGAAGCTTTCTTT,CASSYHSSRANTEAFF,NA,TRBJ1-1,TRBV6-5,NA,16
TGTGCCTGGAGTTTCGAAACGGGACAGAACACCGGGGAGCTGTTTTTT,CAWSFETGQNTGELFF,NA,TRBJ2-2,TRBV30,NA,16
TGTGCCAGGGGCCGGGACAGCGGTGGCTACACCTTC,CARGRDSGGYTF,TRBD1,TRBJ1-2,TRBV6-5,once,12
TGCGCCAGCAAGGGGGGGACTGGGGCCAACGTCCTGACTTTC,CASKGGTGANVLTF,NA,TRBJ2-6,TRBV5-1,many,14
TGCAGTGCTCTAGCGGGGGAGACCCAGTACTTC,CSALAGETQYF,TRBD2,TRBJ2-5,TRBV20-1,NA,11
TGTGCCAGCAGTTACTGGAGGAATGAGCAGTTCTTC,CASSYWRNEQFF,NA,TRBJ2-1,TRBV6-2/TRBV6-3,NA,12
TGTGCCAGCAGCTTAGATGCGAACAACGGGATGGGCTACACCTTC,CASSLDANNGMGYTF,NA,TRBJ1-2,TRBV11-2,NA,15
TGTGCCAGTAGTATTTTGATTGGACAGACAACTAATGAAAAACTGTTTTTT,CASSILIGQTTNEKLFF,NA,TRBJ1-4,TRBV19,NA,17
TGTGCCAGCAGCTTTTTGGGGGCGGCTAGCACAGATACGCAGTATTTT,CASSFLGAASTDTQYF,NA,TRBJ2-3,TRBV5-6,NA,16
TGTGCCAGCACCCCAGGGGGCCGGAAGACCGGGGAGCTGTTTTTT,CASTPGGRKTGELFF,TRBD1,TRBJ2-2,TRBV2,NA,15
TGTGCCAGCAGCCCCCCGGTAGCGGGGGATAGAGCAGATACGCAGTATTTT,CASSPPVAGDRADTQYF,TRBD2,TRBJ2-3,TRBV7-2,NA,17
TGTGCCAGCAGTTTCGTAGGGGTTAATGAAAAACTGTTTTTT,CASSFVGVNEKLFF,NA,TRBJ1-4,TRBV28,NA,14
TGTGCCAGCAGTTCCCTAAGGCGGACCGGGGAGCTGTTTTTT,CASSSLRRTGELFF,NA,TRBJ2-2,TRBV27,NA,14
TGTGCCAGCAGCTTAGTGCCCCCCGTACAATACTCTGGGGCCAACGTCCTGACTTTC,CASSLVPPVQYSGANVLTF,NA,TRBJ2-6,TRBV11-2,NA,19
TGCGCCAGCTCTCTGGGGGGGGTATCCTCCTACGAGCAGTACTTC,CASSLGGVSSYEQYF,TRBD2,TRBJ2-7,TRBV4-3,once,15
TGTGCCAGCAGTCAGGGTATGCAGCCCCAGCATTTT,CASSQGMQPQHF,NA,TRBJ1-5,TRBV6-1,few,12
TGTGCCAGCAGTTATCCGCGGAGTGAGCAGTTCTTC,CASSYPRSEQFF,NA,TRBJ2-1,TRBV6-2/TRBV6-3,NA,12
TGTGCCAGCCAACCAAGGGGGTCCAACACTGAAGCTTTCTTT,CASQPRGSNTEAFF,NA,TRBJ1-1,TRBV6-6,NA,14
TGTGCCACCAGCCGCCACAGGGGTTCCGGGGAAACCGGGGAGCTGTTTTTT,CATSRHRGSGETGELFF,TRBD1,TRBJ2-2,TRBV24-1,NA,17
TGTGCCAGCAGTGGGCGCAGGTGGAGCAATCAGCCCCAGCATTTT,CASSGRRWSNQPQHF,NA,TRBJ1-5,TRBV28,NA,15
TGTGCCAGCAGTGCACAGGGTCCGGGGGAGCTGTTTTTT,CASSAQGPGELFF,NA,TRBJ2-2,TRBV2,NA,13
TGTGCCAGCAGCTTAGAAAGGGTGGGACAGGGGAGTAGAGGCTACACCTTC,CASSLERVGQGSRGYTF,TRBD1,TRBJ1-2,TRBV7-2,NA,17
TGCAGTGCTAGTTACAGGGGGGGAGGTTCGTCCGTCTCCTACGAGCAGTACTTC,CSASYRGGGSSVSYEQYF,NA,TRBJ2-7,TRBV20-1,NA,18
TGTGCCAGCAGCGACAGGGTAGATTCACCCCTCCACTTT,CASSDRVDSPLHF,TRBD1,TRBJ1-6,TRBV7-2,few,13